Listed below are T cell receptor beta chains from one sample, sequenced in a study of blood T cells in healthy people across ages. TCRdb reanalysed the 5' RACE reads using MiXCR and keeps one entry per CDR3 protein. The sample has around 800,000 distinct CDR3 sequences, about 26% seen once; the top ten hold 3%. These sequences were also reported in another study, on T cells of mothers and their children.

The sample was blood. The receptors shown here come from a boy aged 5-17 years in good health. Both conserved end residues are part of each CDR3. The D gene is left open where the match is weak. For some rows the clone size is stated as once, few or many, or as a class when expanded; others skip it.

V gene	J gene	clone size	D gene	CDR3 DNA	CDR3 protein
TRBV29-1	TRBJ1-4	-	TRBD1	TGCAGCGTTGAAGACAGGGGGCCCGATCGGGAAAAACTGTTTTTT	CSVEDRGPDREKLFF
TRBV24-1	TRBJ1-2	-	TRBD1	TGTGCCACCAGTGGGACAGGGTATGGCTACACCTTC	CATSGTGYGYTF
TRBV2	TRBJ1-4	-	-	TGTGCCAGCAGTGAGTCAGGAACTAATGAAAAACTGTTTTTT	CASSESGTNEKLFF
TRBV3-1	TRBJ2-3	-	-	TGTGCCAGCAGGGGGGACGGGGCAGATACGCAGTATTTT	CASRGDGADTQYF
TRBV6-1	TRBJ2-5	few	TRBD2	TGTGCCAGCGCAAGCGGGGGACAAGGAGAGACCCAGTACTTC	CASASGGQGETQYF
TRBV10-3	TRBJ1-5	-	TRBD1	TGTGCCATCAGCCAAACTCGGTACGGGACAGGGGATCAGCCCCAGCATTTT	CAISQTRYGTGDQPQHF
TRBV20-1	TRBJ2-5	few	-	TGCAGTGCTAGTATAGGGGAAGAGACCCAGTACTTC	CSASIGEETQYF
TRBV6-6	TRBJ2-5	few	-	TGTGCCAGCAAGGGTTTCCAAAAGACCCAGTACTTC	CASKGFQKTQYF
TRBV20-1	TRBJ1-5	-	-	TGCAGTGCTAGAGGGCAGGGACCAGGCCAGCATTTT	CSARGQGPGQHF
TRBV20-1	TRBJ1-2	-	-	TGCAGTGCTAGAGATCACGGGGCCGCCTATGGCTACACCTTC	CSARDHGAAYGYTF
TRBV5-1	TRBJ1-5	-	TRBD1	TGCGCCAGCAGCCCAGGGGGAGGGCCCCATCAGCCCCAGCATTTT	CASSPGGGPHQPQHF
TRBV15	TRBJ1-3	-	TRBD1	TGTGCCACCGGGCGTGGACAGGGTGAAAACACCATATATTTT	CATGRGQGENTIYF
TRBV6-5	TRBJ1-2	-	-	TGTGCCAGCAGTCCCGGATCCTTTGGCTACACCTTC	CASSPGSFGYTF
TRBV7-9	TRBJ2-5	-	TRBD1	TGTGCCAGCAGCCCCCAAGGGACAGTCCAAGAGACCCAGTACTTC	CASSPQGTVQETQYF
TRBV21-1	TRBJ2-7	few	-	TGTGCCAGCAGCCCCAGACACCAGGTCTACGAGCAGTACTTC	CASSPRHQVYEQYF
TRBV4-1	TRBJ2-5	few	-	TGCGCCAGCAGCCAAACCCCCGGCGAGACCCAGTACTTC	CASSQTPGETQYF
TRBV20-1	TRBJ2-7	many	-	TGCAGTGCCAGGACTGGCCTCCCGCACGAGCAGTACTTC	CSARTGLPHEQYF
TRBV11-2	TRBJ2-2	few	TRBD2	TGTGCGACCCGGTCTAGCTTCCGCTCGGGGGGGCTGTTTTTT	CATRSSFRSGGLFF
TRBV20-1	TRBJ1-5	-	-	TGCAGTGCTACGATCCTCGGCGGGGATCAGCCCCAGCATTTT	CSATILGGDQPQHF
TRBV29-1	TRBJ2-7	-	TRBD2	TGCAGCGTTCTAGCGGTTTCCTACGAGCAGTACTTC	CSVLAVSYEQYF
TRBV29-1	TRBJ2-4	-	-	TGCAGCGTTGTAGGCCAGTCAAAAAACATTCAGTACTTC	CSVVGQSKNIQYF
TRBV7-2	TRBJ2-2	few	TRBD2	TGTGCCAGCAGCCGGGGAGCGGGGATGAACACCGGGGAGCTGTTTTTT	CASSRGAGMNTGELFF
TRBV20-1	TRBJ2-5	-	-	TGCAGTGCCCTAGAATCCCCGTCGAGGCCTCAAGAGACCCAGTACTTC	CSALESPSRPQETQYF
TRBV3-1	TRBJ1-2	many	-	TGTGCCAGCAGCCAGGGGTATGGCTACACCTTC	CASSQGYGYTF
TRBV5-6	TRBJ2-2	few	-	TGTGCCGGCAGCTTTCCTCCAGACCCGAACACCGGGGAGCTGTTTTTT	CAGSFPPDPNTGELFF
TRBV20-1	TRBJ2-5	-	TRBD2	TGCAGTGCTAGAGACCGTAGCGGGGGGGCGTGGGAGACCCAGTACTTC	CSARDRSGGAWETQYF
TRBV24-1	TRBJ2-1	-	TRBD1	TGTGCCACCAGTGACCCGGGACAGGGTATCAATGAGCAGTTCTTC	CATSDPGQGINEQFF
TRBV4-3	TRBJ2-3	-	TRBD1	TGCGCCAGCAGCCAAGCCCGGACAGGGACTAGCACAGATACGCAGTATTTT	CASSQARTGTSTDTQYF
TRBV2	TRBJ2-4	few	TRBD2	TGTGCCAGCAGCCGGACTAGCGGGGTGGTGGCCAAAAACATTCAGTACTTC	CASSRTSGVVAKNIQYF
TRBV2	TRBJ1-5	few	TRBD1	TGTGCCAGCAGTGACGGGACAGGCAATCAGCCCCAGCATTTT	CASSDGTGNQPQHF
TRBV12-3/TRBV12-4	TRBJ1-5	few	TRBD1	TGTGCCAGCTCGGGGGACAGGGGCTGGGATCAGCCCCAGCATTTT	CASSGDRGWDQPQHF
TRBV7-2	TRBJ1-5	few	-	TGTGCCAGCAGCTTAGTAGGGGCGGGGGGCAATCAGCCCCAGCATTTT	CASSLVGAGGNQPQHF
TRBV6-5	TRBJ1-4	few	TRBD1	TGTGCCAGCAGTTACCTTGGGACAGGGCGGGAAAAACTGTTTTTT	CASSYLGTGREKLFF
TRBV7-2	TRBJ2-7	few	-	TGTGCCAGCAGCCTCTATGTCAGGGATGGATACGAGCAGTACTTC	CASSLYVRDGYEQYF
TRBV12-3/TRBV12-4	TRBJ2-5	-	TRBD1	TGTGCCAGCCGGCAGGCAGGGGGGACCCAGTACTTC	CASRQAGGTQYF
TRBV28	TRBJ2-7	few	TRBD1	TGTGCCAGCAGTTTAGTTCTCGAGGGGGCAGGCGAGCAGTACTTC	CASSLVLEGAGEQYF
TRBV3-1	TRBJ2-1	-	-	TGTGCCAGCAGCCAGTCCCCCTCAAATGAGCAGTTCTTC	CASSQSPSNEQFF
TRBV29-1	TRBJ1-4	few	TRBD1	TGCAGCGTAGGGACAGGACGAGATGAAAAACTGTTTTTT	CSVGTGRDEKLFF
TRBV6-2/TRBV6-3	TRBJ2-1	-	-	TGTGCCAGCAGTGGGGGCAGGCGAAATGAGCAGTTCTTC	CASSGGRRNEQFF
TRBV20-1	TRBJ2-5	few	-	TGCAGTGCTTTGGACAGCGCAGAGACCCAGTGCTTC	CSALDSAETQCF
TRBV12-3/TRBV12-4	TRBJ1-5	once	TRBD1	TGTGCCAGCAGTCTGGACAGGGGAAGCAATCAGCCCCAGCATTTT	CASSLDRGSNQPQHF
TRBV6-6	TRBJ1-2	once	-	TGTGCCAGCAGTCCCCGTGGGGGCTACACCTTC	CASSPRGGYTF
TRBV4-1	TRBJ2-5	-	TRBD2	TGCGCCAGCAGCCAAAGAAGTAGGGGAGGGCTGGAGACCCAGTACTTC	CASSQRSRGGLETQYF
TRBV19	TRBJ1-2	few	-	TGTGCCAGTAAAGCGACAGACAGCTATGGCTACACCTTC	CASKATDSYGYTF
TRBV5-1	TRBJ2-7	-	-	TGCGCCAGCAAAGGGGACCCCTACGAGCAGTACTTC	CASKGDPYEQYF
TRBV12-3/TRBV12-4	TRBJ1-1	few	-	TGTGCCAGCAGTTTCCAGGGGACGAACACTGAAGCTTTCTTT	CASSFQGTNTEAFF
TRBV9	TRBJ1-3	-	-	TGTGCCAGCAGCTCAGCGGGACTGGGACTTGGAAACACCATATATTTT	CASSSAGLGLGNTIYF
TRBV7-3	TRBJ1-1	few	-	TGTGCCAGTAGTATAGGGGGGAACACTGAAGCTTTCTTT	CASSIGGNTEAFF
TRBV12-3/TRBV12-4	TRBJ1-2	few	-	TGTGCCAGCAGTTTACTAGTAAATAACTATGGCTACACCTTC	CASSLLVNNYGYTF
TRBV5-1	TRBJ2-1	-	-	TGCGCCAGCAGCTTGGTAGCGGCGGAGACGGCCCATGAGCAGTTCTTC	CASSLVAAETAHEQFF
TRBV6-5	TRBJ2-5	few	-	TGTGCCAGCAGTTACCTGTTAGGGACGGAGACCCAGTACTTC	CASSYLLGTETQYF
TRBV20-1	TRBJ1-2	once	-	TGCAGTGCTTTTCCGGGATCCTTCTATGGCTACACCTTC	CSAFPGSFYGYTF